This T cell receptor (beta chain) derives from a study of blood T cell repertoires in COVID-19. This CDR3 has 13 residues. With 10 bases clipped from V and 2 bases from J, the junction kept 4 bases outside the gene matches. CDR1 and CDR2 (germline): LNHDA, SQIVND (reference sequence). Profiled with immunoSEQ multiplex PCR; TCRdb holds only in-frame clones, not every one. The sample lists approximately 260,000 clones, 82% occurring once. Material for sequencing was peripheral blood. This receptor was identified in a woman at least 80 years old with active or convalescent COVID-19. The rearrangement uses TRBV19 and TRBJ1-3; 8 bases are shared with TRBD1. The CDR3 DNA sequence: TGTGCCACCGGGACAGGCGCTGGAAACACCATATATTTT. This translates into CATGTGAGNTIYF.